These 31 T cell receptor beta chains came from one sample sequenced in a study of cytomegalovirus exposure and HLA in healthy donors. PCR primers comprised 60 Vbeta and 13 Jbeta primers. Using immunoSEQ multiplex PCR, the repertoire was profiled, and TCRdb retains in-frame clones only, with some absent. This sample has 100,000 to 150,000 clones, with less than 85% found just once. The sequenced sample consisted of PBMCs. Receptors were obtained from a man aged 25-45 years in good health and CMV-seropositive.

This clone was observed a single time. Here the CDR3 DNA reads TGTGCCTGGAACGCAGGCGACAATCAGCCCCAGCATTTT. It specifies CAWNAGDNQPQHF. The chain links TRBV30 to TRBJ1-5, with unresolved D. The V end lost 4 bases, the J end lost 3 bases, and 10 bases lay between the germline ends. This CDR3 contains 13 residues. Germline V lookup: CDR1 GTSNPN, CDR2 SVGIG (reference sequence).

This clone was seen just once. V gene TRBV10-3 combines with J gene TRBJ2-6, with a possible D match to TRBD1 (5 bases). Per the germline V gene, CDR1 is ENHRY and CDR2 is SYGVKD. V was cut by 8 bases and J by 6 bases, with 11 bases left in between. The CDR3 loop spans 13 amino acids. Here the CDR3 DNA reads TGTGCCATCGGGGCAGGTTCGGCCAACGTCCTGACTTTC. It is translated as CAIGAGSANVLTF.

The count of this clone is one. The rearrangement joins TRBV7-8 to TRBJ1-6; D not resolved. The CDR3 totals 13 residues. V lost 4 bases to trimming and J lost 8 bases, with 9 bases between them. Germline V gene sequence: CDR1 SGHVS, CDR2 FQNEAQ. In DNA, the CDR3 is TGTGCCAGCAGCTACTGGGGAGATTCACCCCTCCACTTT. Residues: CASSYWGDSPLHF.

The chain recombines TRBV27 with TRBJ1-1; D possibly corresponds to TRBD1 (5 bases). Trimming pared 0 bases from V and 1 base from J, leaving 9 bases between. Germline assignment: CDR1 MNHEY and CDR2 SMNVEV (reference sequence). The CDR3 is made up of 15 amino acids. The CDR3 coding sequence is TGTGCCAGCAGTTTATCCCCGGGGGGGAACACTGAAGCTTTCTTT. It specifies CASSLSPGGNTEAFF.

This clone was observed a single time. The V and J genes are TRBV19 and TRBJ1-5; 12 nucleotides line up with TRBD1. The germline V gene has CDR1 LNHDA and CDR2 SQIVND (reference sequence). This CDR3 is 15 amino acids long. Trimming took 6 bases from V and 7 from J; bases not matched to a gene: 7. CDR3: CASRPGQGAWQPQHF. The DNA of the CDR3 is TGTGCCAGTAGACCGGGACAGGGGGCATGGCAGCCCCAGCATTTT.

The V gene is TRBV6-5, the J gene TRBJ1-6; D might be TRBD1 (6 bases). Per germline, CDR1 MNHEY and CDR2 SVGAGI. This CDR3 comprises 15 residues. V lost 0 bases to trimming and J lost 9 bases, with 12 bases between them. The CDR3 loop is CASSYSSGDGSPLHF. Written as DNA, the CDR3 is TGTGCCAGCAGTTACTCCTCAGGGGATGGTTCACCCCTCCACTTT.

CDR3 protein: CATLRQGVGEKLFF. In nucleotides, the CDR3 is TGTGCCACCTTAAGACAGGGGGTAGGGGAAAAACTGTTTTTT. This sequence joins TRBV28 and TRBJ1-4, with 9 bases matching TRBD1. The CDR3 sequence is 14 residues long. V trimming: 10 bases; J trimming: 8 bases; junction bases outside the gene matches: 11. The V gene's germline CDR1 is MDHEN and CDR2 SYDVKM.

The chain employs TRBV7-2 and TRBJ2-5; D not resolved. The length of the CDR3 is 15 residues. The V gene lost 1 base and the J gene lost 4 bases, with 13 bases spanning the gap. CDR1 is SGHTA and CDR2 is FQGNSA in the germline V gene. The CDR3 bases are TGTGCCAGCAGCTTAGTCCGCCAGGCTGGAGAGACCCAGTACTTC. The encoded protein is CASSLVRQAGETQYF.

J is TRBJ1-5 and V is TRBV2; 10 positions agree with TRBD1. The CDR3 spans 13 residues. Per the germline V gene, CDR1 is SNHLY and CDR2 is FYNNEI. V shed 8 bases, J shed 7 bases, and the junction held 5 bases outside the gene matches. The CDR3 region is CASRGTGEQPQHF. The CDR3 DNA reads TGTGCCAGCCGGGGGACAGGGGAGCAGCCCCAGCATTTT.

The rearrangement joins TRBV5-1 to TRBJ1-4; possible D gene TRBD1, 6 bases. The length of the CDR3 is 17 residues. With 4 bases removed from V and 4 bases from J, the gap between germline ends came to 20 bases. From germline, CDR1 is SGHRS and CDR2 YFSETQ. CDR3 nucleotide sequence: TGCGCCAGCAGCCCCGGACAGACTGCAAATGGTAATGAAAAACTGTTTTTT. Translated, it gives CASSPGQTANGNEKLFF.

This chain links TRBV6-1 with TRBJ1-2, with D perhaps TRBD1 (6 bases). V was pared by 6 bases and J by 2 bases, with 16 bases between. Germline V lookup: CDR1 MNHNS, CDR2 SASEGT. This CDR3 has 15 residues. CDR3 protein: CASSLTSTGNYGYTF. DNA for the CDR3: TGTGCCAGCAGCCTCACCTCGACAGGAAACTATGGCTACACCTTC.

The chain recombines TRBV7-8 with TRBJ1-4, with D possibly TRBD1 on 6 matching bases. Germline V CDR1 and CDR2: SGHVS, FQNEAQ. The CDR3 contains 14 residues. Trimming took 5 bases from V and 10 from J, leaving 17 bases between them. CDR3: CASSEDGQIGKLFF. CDR3 in DNA: TGTGCCAGCAGCGAAGACGGACAGATCGGAAAACTGTTTTTT.

The chain employs TRBV7-9 and TRBJ1-1, with D possibly matching TRBD1 (5 bases). From germline, CDR1 is SEHNR and CDR2 FQNEAQ (reference sequence). The CDR3 has 14 residues. V lost 4 bases and J 3 bases, leaving 12 bases between the germline ends. CDR3 in amino acids: CASSSNDRDTEAFF. The CDR3 nucleotides read TGTGCCAGCAGCTCCAACGACAGAGACACTGAAGCTTTCTTT.

The chain links TRBV2 to TRBJ1-4; the D gene is possibly TRBD1 (5 bases). The CDR3 covers 14 residues. Trimming stripped 6 bases from V and 0 bases from J, with 8 bases between. The V gene's germline CDR1 is SNHLY and CDR2 FYNNEI. CDR3 bases: TGTGCCAGCAGGACAGACTCAACTAATGAAAAACTGTTTTTT. Translated: CASRTDSTNEKLFF.

The chain has TRBV27 and TRBJ1-1; 10 bases fit TRBD1. The germline V gene encodes CDR1 MNHEY and CDR2 SMNVEV (reference sequence). With V trimmed by 3 bases and J by 6 bases, 1 base remained unmatched. The CDR3 length is 13 residues. The CDR3 loop is CASSLTGGSEAFF. In DNA, the CDR3 is TGTGCCAGCAGTTTGACAGGGGGCTCTGAAGCTTTCTTT.

This clone was detected only once. Other DNA sequences from this sample encode an identical CDR3 as well. V usage is TRBV7-7 and J usage is TRBJ2-3; 7 positions agree with TRBD2. The CDR3 has 15 residues. CDR1 is SSHAT, CDR2 FNYEAQ, per germline (reference sequence). Trimming removed 1 base from V and 1 base from J; junction bases left unmatched: 2. The CDR3 loop reads CASSLGAGRTDTQYF. CDR3 bases: TGTGCCAGCAGCTTAGGAGCGGGGCGCACAGATACGCAGTATTTT.

CDR3 sequence reads: CASSLPLVGGYGYTF. In DNA form, the CDR3 reads TGTGCCAGTAGCCTTCCCCTGGTAGGGGGCTATGGCTACACCTTC. The gene calls are TRBV19 and TRBJ1-2; possible D gene TRBD1, 6 bases. The V and J ends lost 6 bases and 4 bases respectively, with 18 bases between them. Germline-derived CDR1 and CDR2 are LNHDA and SQIVND (reference sequence). The CDR3 consists of 15 residues.

This sequence joins TRBV5-1 and TRBJ2-3, with TRBD1 matching 7 bases. The CDR3 loop spans 15 amino acids. V dropped 3 bases and J dropped 4; count of bases not matched to a gene: 8. Per germline, CDR1 SGHRS and CDR2 YFSETQ. The CDR3 DNA follows: TGCGCCAGCAGCTCACGACAGGGTTTCGCAGATACGCAGTATTTT. Translation: CASSSRQGFADTQYF.

The chain recombines TRBV6-4 with TRBJ1-5, with 8 bases identical to TRBD1. The CDR3 loop spans 15 amino acids. The germline CDR1 and CDR2 sequences are MRHNA and SNTAGT. The V gene end was trimmed by 7 bases and the J gene end by 4 bases; junction bases not matched to a gene: 9. The CDR3: CASTTGTGWNQPQHF. The CDR3 nucleotides read TGTGCCAGCACCACGGGGACAGGCTGGAATCAGCCCCAGCATTTT.

The chain links TRBV6-6 to TRBJ1-3; no clear D gene. Trimming left V 4 bases short and J 0 bases short, with 7 bases between. Germline assignment: CDR1 MNHNY and CDR2 SVGAGI (reference sequence). This CDR3 region has 14 residues. In nucleotides, the CDR3 is TGTGCCAGCAGTTTTGCAGGCTCTGGAAACACCATATATTTT. It specifies CASSFAGSGNTIYF.

CDR3 in amino acids: CASSVGPGVYGYTF. The CDR3 region has the DNA TGTGCCAGCAGCGTAGGCCCAGGGGTCTATGGCTACACCTTC. The chain carries TRBV9 and TRBJ1-2; tentatively, D is TRBD1 (6 bases). CDR3 length: 14 residues. With 0 bases removed from V and 4 bases from J, the gap between germline ends came to 10 bases. Germline-derived CDR1 and CDR2 are SGDLS and YYNGEE. The full variable domain, with the rest looked up from reference TRBV9 and TRBJ1-2, is DSGVTQTPKHLITATGQRVTLRCSPRSGDLSVYWYQQSLDQGLQFLIQYYNGEERAKGNILERFSAQQFPDLHSELNLSSLELGDSALYFCASSVGPGVYGYTFGSGTRLTVV.

This clone was seen once. V is TRBV27 and J is TRBJ1-2; perhaps TRBD1 as D (6 bases). The CDR3 runs 15 residues. The V end was cut by 7 bases, the J end by 2 bases, with 17 bases between. Germline V gene sequence: CDR1 MNHEY, CDR2 SMNVEV (reference sequence). Here the CDR3 DNA reads TGTGCCAGCATTCGGACAGTCGTGGGCAACTATGGCTACACCTTC. Protein product: CASIRTVVGNYGYTF.

The gene calls are TRBV28 and TRBJ1-1; tentatively, D is TRBD1 (5 bases). V was clipped by 2 bases and J by 1 base, with 11 bases between them. The CDR3 is 15 amino acids. Germline lookup yields CDR1 MDHEN and CDR2 SYDVKM. This CDR3 reads CASSLTQGGNTEAFF. The CDR3 nucleotides read TGTGCCAGCAGTTTAACGCAGGGAGGGAACACTGAAGCTTTCTTT.

A few counts support this clone. The rearrangement uses TRBV10-3 and TRBJ2-7, with 8 bases identical to TRBD1. Germline trimming cut 6 bases from V and 6 bases from J; bases unmatched to any gene: 22. The length of the CDR3 is 18 residues. Germline CDR1 reads ENHRY; CDR2 reads SYGVKD. CDR3 region: CAISSGTGDLSSPAEQYF. CDR3 in DNA: TGTGCCATCAGCTCCGGGACAGGCGACCTATCTTCTCCGGCCGAGCAGTACTTC.

This clone has only one observation. In DNA, the CDR3 is TGCGCCAGCAGCAACAGACAGGGGGCGGTGGGAAACACCATATATTTT. As protein: CASSNRQGAVGNTIYF. The rearrangement links TRBV5-1 to TRBJ1-3, with 10 bases matching TRBD1. V lost 4 bases, J lost 4 bases, and 8 bases stayed unmatched. Germline CDR1 and CDR2: SGHRS and YFSETQ. The CDR3 spans 16 residues.

The chain uses TRBV10-1 and TRBJ2-2; a possible D gene is TRBD1 (6 bases). CDR3 size: 13 residues. V lost 10 bases and J 5 bases, leaving 14 bases between the germline ends. Looked up from germline, CDR1 is WNHNN and CDR2 is SYGVQD (reference sequence). CDR3 protein: CATAGTTTGELFF. As DNA, the CDR3 is TGCGCCACCGCCGGGACAACTACCGGGGAGCTGTTTTTT.

The chain carries TRBV9 and TRBJ2-7; 10 nucleotides align to TRBD2. V dropped 0 bases and J dropped 0; count of bases not matched to a gene: 0. The CDR3 is 15 residues long. Germline V CDR1 and CDR2: SGDLS, YYNGEE. The CDR3 region is CASSVGTSGSYEQYF. CDR3 DNA: TGTGCCAGCAGCGTAGGGACTAGCGGCTCCTACGAGCAGTACTTC.

This clone has more than one count but fewer than ten. The chain is built from TRBV6-5 and TRBJ1-1; 8 bases align to TRBD1. Germline-derived CDR1 and CDR2 are MNHEY and SVGAGI. With V trimmed by 4 bases and J by 4 bases, 5 bases remained unmatched. The CDR3 is 14 amino acids. The CDR3: CASSLDRGRTEAFF. The DNA for the CDR3 is TGTGCCAGCAGTTTAGACAGGGGCCGCACTGAAGCTTTCTTT.

The chain recombines TRBV5-1 with TRBJ1-4; 9 nucleotides match TRBD1. This CDR3 has 14 amino acids. The germline V gene encodes CDR1 SGHRS and CDR2 YFSETQ. With 5 bases clipped from V and 8 bases from J, the junction kept 7 bases outside the gene matches. As DNA, the CDR3 is TGCGCCAGCAGTCCCGGGACAGGGAGCGAAAAACTGTTTTTT. This gives the protein CASSPGTGSEKLFF. Full variable domain (remainder filled in from reference TRBV5-1 and TRBJ1-4): KAGVTQTPRYLIKTRGQQVTLSCSPISGHRSVSWYQQTPGQGLQFLFEYFSETQRNKGNFPGRFSGRQFSNSRSEMNVSTLELGDSALYLCASSPGTGSEKLFFGSGTQLSVL.

The chain joins TRBV7-9 to TRBJ1-1, with D possibly TRBD1 on 6 matching bases. CDR3 length: 14 residues. Trimming removed 1 base from V and 1 base from J, with 7 bases in between. Germline CDR1 is SEHNR and CDR2 is FQNEAQ (reference sequence). CDR3 DNA: TGTGCCAGCAGCTTAGTCAGGGGGAACACTGAAGCTTTCTTT. Its protein is CASSLVRGNTEAFF.

The genes are TRBV4-1 and TRBJ2-7, with a weak D call TRBD2 (6 bases). The CDR3 extends over 12 amino acids. Germline-derived CDR1 and CDR2 are MGHRA and YSYEKL. V was cut by 4 bases and J by 3 bases, with 7 bases left in between. CDR3 sequence (DNA): TGCGCCAGCAGCCGGGGGGACTACGAGCAGTACTTC. This encodes CASSRGDYEQYF.